This TCR beta chain comes out of a study of blood T cell repertoires in COVID-19. For the study at large: COVID-19 samples collected from the United States, Italy and Spain covered acute and convalescent phases.

In germline, CDR1 is GTSNPN, CDR2 SVGIG (reference sequence). The CDR3 is 14 amino acids. The V and J ends lost 6 bases and 4 bases, in that order; junction bases with no gene match: 9. The protocol was immunoSEQ multiplex PCR, while the TCRdb copy is restricted to in-frame clones and leaves out a portion. The table includes 250,000 to 350,000 clones, about four fifths detected once. This chain links TRBV30 with TRBJ1-5; TRBD1 matches 7 bases. Sequencing was carried out using peripheral blood. The receptor was derived from a human donor with COVID-19, enrolled during active disease. The donor label of this sample is uncertain. The chain's CDR3 is CACASGTENQPQHF. CDR3 nucleotide sequence: TGTGCCTGCGCCTCCGGGACAGAAAATCAGCCCCAGCATTTT. Using reference TRBV30 and TRBJ1-5 for the parts outside the CDR3, the full variable domain is SQTIHQWPATLVQPVGSPLSLECTVEGTSNPNLYWYRQAAGRGLQLLFYSVGIGQISSEVPQNLSASRPQDRQFILSSKKLLLSDSGFYLCACASGTENQPQHFGDGTRLSIL.